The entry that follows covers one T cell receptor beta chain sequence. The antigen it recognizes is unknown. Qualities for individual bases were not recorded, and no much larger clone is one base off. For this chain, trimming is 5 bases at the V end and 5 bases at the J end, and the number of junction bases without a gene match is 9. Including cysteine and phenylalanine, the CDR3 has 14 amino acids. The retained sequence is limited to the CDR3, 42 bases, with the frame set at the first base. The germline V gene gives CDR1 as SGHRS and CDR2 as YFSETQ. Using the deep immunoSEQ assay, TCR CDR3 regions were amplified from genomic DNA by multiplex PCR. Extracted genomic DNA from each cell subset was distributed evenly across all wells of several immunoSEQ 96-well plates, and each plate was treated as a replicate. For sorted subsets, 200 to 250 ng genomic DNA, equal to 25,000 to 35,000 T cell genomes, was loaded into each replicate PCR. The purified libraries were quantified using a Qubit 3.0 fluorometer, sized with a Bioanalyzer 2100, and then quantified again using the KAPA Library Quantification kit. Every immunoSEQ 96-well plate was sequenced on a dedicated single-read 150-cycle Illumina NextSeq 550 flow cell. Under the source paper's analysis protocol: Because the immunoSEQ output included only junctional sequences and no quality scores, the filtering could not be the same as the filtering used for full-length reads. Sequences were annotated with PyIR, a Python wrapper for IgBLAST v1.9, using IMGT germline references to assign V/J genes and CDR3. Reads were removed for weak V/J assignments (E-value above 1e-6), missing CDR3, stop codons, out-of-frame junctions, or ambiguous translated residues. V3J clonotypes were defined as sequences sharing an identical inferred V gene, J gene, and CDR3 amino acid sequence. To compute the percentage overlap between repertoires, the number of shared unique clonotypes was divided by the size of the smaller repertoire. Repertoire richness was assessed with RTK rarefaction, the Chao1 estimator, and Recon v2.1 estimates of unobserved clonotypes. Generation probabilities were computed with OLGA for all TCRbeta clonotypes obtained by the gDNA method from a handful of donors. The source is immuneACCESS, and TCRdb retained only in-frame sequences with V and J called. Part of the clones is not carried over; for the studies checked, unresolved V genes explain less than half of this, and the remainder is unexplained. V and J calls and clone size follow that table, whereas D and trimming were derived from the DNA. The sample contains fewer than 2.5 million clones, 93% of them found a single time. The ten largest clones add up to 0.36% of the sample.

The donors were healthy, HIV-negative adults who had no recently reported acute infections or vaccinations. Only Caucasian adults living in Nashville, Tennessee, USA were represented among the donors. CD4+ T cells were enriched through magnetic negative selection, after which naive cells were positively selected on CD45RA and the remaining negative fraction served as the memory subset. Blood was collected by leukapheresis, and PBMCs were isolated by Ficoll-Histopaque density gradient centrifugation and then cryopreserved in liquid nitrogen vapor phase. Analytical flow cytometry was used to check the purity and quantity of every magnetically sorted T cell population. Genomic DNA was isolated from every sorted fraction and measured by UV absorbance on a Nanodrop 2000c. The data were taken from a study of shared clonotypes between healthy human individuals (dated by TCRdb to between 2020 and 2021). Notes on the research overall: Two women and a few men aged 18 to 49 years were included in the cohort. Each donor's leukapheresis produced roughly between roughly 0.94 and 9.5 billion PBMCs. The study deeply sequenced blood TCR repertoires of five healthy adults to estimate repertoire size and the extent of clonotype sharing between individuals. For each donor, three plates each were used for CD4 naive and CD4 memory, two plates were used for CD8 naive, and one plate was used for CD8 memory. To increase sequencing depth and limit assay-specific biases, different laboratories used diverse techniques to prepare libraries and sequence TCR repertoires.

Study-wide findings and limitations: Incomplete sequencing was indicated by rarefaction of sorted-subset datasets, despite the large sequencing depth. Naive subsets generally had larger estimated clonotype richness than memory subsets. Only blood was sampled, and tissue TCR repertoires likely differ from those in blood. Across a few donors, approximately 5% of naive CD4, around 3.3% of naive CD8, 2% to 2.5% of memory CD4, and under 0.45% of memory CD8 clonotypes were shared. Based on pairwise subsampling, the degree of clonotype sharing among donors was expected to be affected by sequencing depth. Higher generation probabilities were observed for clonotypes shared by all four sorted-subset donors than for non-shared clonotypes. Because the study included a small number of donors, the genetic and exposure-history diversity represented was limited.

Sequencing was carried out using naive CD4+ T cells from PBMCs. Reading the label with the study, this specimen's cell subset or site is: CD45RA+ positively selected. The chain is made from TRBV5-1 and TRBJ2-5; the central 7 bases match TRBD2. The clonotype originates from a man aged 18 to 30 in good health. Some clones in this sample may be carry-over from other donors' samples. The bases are TGCGCCAGCAGGCCCTCTGGGAGGGTCGAGACCCAGTACTTC. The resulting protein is CASRPSGRVETQYF.